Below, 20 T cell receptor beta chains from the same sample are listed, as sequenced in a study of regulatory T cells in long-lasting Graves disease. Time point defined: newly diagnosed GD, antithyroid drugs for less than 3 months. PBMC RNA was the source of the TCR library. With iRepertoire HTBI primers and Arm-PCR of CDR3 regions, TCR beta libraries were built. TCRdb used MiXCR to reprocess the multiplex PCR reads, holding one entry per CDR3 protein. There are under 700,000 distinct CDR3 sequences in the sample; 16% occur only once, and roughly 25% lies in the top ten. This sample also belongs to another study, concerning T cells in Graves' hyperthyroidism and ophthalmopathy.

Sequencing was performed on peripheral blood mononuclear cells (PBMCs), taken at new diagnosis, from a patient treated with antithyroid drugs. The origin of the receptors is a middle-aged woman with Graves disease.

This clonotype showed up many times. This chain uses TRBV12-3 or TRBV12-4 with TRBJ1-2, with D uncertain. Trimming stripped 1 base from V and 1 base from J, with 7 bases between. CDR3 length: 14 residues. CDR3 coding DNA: TGTGCCAGCAGTTTAGTCCGGAATAACTATGGCTACACCTTC. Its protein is CASSLVRNNYGYTF.

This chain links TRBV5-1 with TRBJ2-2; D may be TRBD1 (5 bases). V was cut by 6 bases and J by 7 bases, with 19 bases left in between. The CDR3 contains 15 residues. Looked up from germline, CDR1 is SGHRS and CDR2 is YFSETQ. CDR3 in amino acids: CASTPAGKIGGELFF. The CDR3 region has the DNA TGCGCCAGCACCCCGGCAGGGAAAATAGGCGGGGAGCTGTTTTTT.

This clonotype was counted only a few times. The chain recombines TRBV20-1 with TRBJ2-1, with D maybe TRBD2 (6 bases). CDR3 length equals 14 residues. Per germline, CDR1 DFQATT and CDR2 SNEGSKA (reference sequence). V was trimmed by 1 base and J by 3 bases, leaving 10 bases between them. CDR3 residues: CSARGGVVYNEQFF. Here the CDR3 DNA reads TGCAGTGCTAGAGGGGGGGTGGTCTACAATGAGCAGTTCTTC.

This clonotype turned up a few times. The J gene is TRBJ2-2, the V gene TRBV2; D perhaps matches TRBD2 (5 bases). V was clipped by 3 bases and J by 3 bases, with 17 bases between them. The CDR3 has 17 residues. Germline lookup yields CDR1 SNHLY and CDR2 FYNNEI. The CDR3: CASSDGVGSPDTGELFF. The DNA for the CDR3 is TGTGCCAGCAGTGACGGGGTTGGTAGCCCTGACACCGGGGAGCTGTTTTTT.

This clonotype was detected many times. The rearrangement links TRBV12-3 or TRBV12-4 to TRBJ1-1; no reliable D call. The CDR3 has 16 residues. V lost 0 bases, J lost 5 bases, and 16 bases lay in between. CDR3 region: CASSLALGIGRTEAFF. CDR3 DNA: TGTGCCAGCAGTTTAGCGCTAGGGATTGGGAGAACTGAAGCTTTCTTT.

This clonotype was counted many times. CDR3: CASSPSQVQNYGYTF. The CDR3 bases are TGTGCCAGCAGCCCTAGCCAGGTCCAAAACTATGGCTACACCTTC. The chain employs TRBV12-3 or TRBV12-4 and TRBJ1-2; D not resolved. V dropped 6 bases and J dropped 2 bases, with 16 bases sitting between them. CDR3 size: 15 residues.

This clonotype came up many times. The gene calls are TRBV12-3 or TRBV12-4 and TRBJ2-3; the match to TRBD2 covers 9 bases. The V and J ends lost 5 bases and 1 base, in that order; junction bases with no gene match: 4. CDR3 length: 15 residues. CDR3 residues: CASSMTSGGTDTQYF. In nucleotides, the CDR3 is TGTGCCAGCAGTATGACTAGCGGCGGCACAGATACGCAGTATTTT.

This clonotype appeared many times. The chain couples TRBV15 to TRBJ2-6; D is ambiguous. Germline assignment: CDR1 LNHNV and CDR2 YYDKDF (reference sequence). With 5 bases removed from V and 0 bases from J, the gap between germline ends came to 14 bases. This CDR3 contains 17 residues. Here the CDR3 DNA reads TGTGCCACCAGCGACGAGTTGCTTGACTCTGGGGCCAACGTCCTGACTTTC. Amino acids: CATSDELLDSGANVLTF.

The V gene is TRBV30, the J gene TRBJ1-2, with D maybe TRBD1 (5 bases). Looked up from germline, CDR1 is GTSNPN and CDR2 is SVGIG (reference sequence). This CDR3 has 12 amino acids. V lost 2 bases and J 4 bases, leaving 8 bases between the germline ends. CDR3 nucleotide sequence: TGTGCCTGGAGTTTTGGGGGCTATGGCTACACCTTC. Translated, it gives CAWSFGGYGYTF. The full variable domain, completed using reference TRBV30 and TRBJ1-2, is SQTIHQWPATLVQPVGSPLSLECTVEGTSNPNLYWYRQAAGRGLQLLFYSVGIGQISSEVPQNLSASRPQDRQFILSSKKLLLSDSGFYLCAWSFGGYGYTFGSGTRLTVV.

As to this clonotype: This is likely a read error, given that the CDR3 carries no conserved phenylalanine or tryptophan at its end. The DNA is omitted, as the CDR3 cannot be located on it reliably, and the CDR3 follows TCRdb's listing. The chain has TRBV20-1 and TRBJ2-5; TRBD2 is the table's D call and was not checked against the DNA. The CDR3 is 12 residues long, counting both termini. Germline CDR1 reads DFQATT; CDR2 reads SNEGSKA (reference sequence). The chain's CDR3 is CSASDPSGGSPL.

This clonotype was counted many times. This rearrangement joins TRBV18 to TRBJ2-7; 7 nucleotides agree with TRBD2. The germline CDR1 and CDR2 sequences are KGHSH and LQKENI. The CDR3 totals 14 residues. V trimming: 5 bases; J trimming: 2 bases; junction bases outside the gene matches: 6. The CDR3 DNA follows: TGTGCCAGCTCAGGTGGGGGGGGAACCTACGAGCAGTACTTC. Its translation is CASSGGGGTYEQYF.

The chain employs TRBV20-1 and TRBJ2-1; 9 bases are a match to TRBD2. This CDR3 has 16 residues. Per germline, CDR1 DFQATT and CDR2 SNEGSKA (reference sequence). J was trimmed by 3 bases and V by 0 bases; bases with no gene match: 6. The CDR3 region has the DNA TGCAGTGCTAGAGAGGGGCGGGGGGGGTACTACAATGAGCAGTTCTTC. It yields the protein CSAREGRGGYYNEQFF.

CDR3 protein: CASSQDLRANLGAGELFF. CDR3 DNA: TGTGCCAGCAGCCAAGATCTTCGGGCTAACTTGGGGGCCGGGGAGCTGTTTTTT. V and J are TRBV3-1 and TRBJ2-2, with D perhaps matching TRBD1 or TRBD2 (5 bases each). This CDR3 has 18 amino acids. Deletions cut 0 bases from V and 6 bases from J, with 20 bases between. Germline CDR1 reads LGHDT; CDR2 reads YNNKEL (reference sequence).

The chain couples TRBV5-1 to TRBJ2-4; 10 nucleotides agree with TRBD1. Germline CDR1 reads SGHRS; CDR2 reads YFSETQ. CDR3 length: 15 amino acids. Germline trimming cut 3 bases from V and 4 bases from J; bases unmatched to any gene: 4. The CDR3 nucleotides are TGCGCCAGCAGCTCCGGGACAGGGGCGAAAAACATTCAGTACTTC. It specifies CASSSGTGAKNIQYF.

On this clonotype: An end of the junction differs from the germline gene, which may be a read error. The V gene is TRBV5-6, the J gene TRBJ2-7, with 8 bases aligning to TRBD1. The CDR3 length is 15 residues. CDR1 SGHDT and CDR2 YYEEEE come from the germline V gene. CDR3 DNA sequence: TGTGCCAGCAGCTTGGAGTCAGGGGGCAGCTACGAGCGGTACTTC. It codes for CASSLESGGSYERYF.

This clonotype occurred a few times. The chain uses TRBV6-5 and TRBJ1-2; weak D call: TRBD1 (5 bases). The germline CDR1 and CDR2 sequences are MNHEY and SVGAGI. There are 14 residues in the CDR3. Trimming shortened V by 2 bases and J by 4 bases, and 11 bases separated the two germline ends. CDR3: CASSYGAGFYGYTF. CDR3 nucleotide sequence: TGTGCCAGCAGTTACGGGGCGGGGTTCTATGGCTACACCTTC.

The CDR3 loop reads CASSEGRGVQYF. In nucleotides, the CDR3 is TGTGCCAGCAGTGAGGGTCGGGGGGTGCAGTACTTC. V usage is TRBV25-1 and J usage is TRBJ2-7; TRBD2 matches 7 bases. The V segment lost 3 bases and the J segment 9 bases; nucleotides outside the gene matches: 5. CDR1 and CDR2 from the germline V gene are MGHDK and SYGVNS. This CDR3 region has 12 residues.

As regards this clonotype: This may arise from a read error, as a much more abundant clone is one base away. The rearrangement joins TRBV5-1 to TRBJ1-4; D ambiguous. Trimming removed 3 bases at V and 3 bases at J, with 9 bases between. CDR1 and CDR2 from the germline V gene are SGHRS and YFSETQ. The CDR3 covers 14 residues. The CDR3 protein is CASSYLTANEKLFF. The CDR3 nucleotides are TGCGCCAGCAGCTACCTGACGGCTAATGAAAAACTGTTTTTT.

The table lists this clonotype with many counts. The CDR3 DNA is TGTGCCAGCGTCAAGAACCGGGATAGGTCTGGTCAGCCCCAGCATTTT. Residues: CASVKNRDRSGQPQHF. The chain uses TRBV6-1 and TRBJ1-5; no firm D call. Looked up from germline, CDR1 is MNHNS and CDR2 is SASEGT. The V end was cut by 8 bases, the J end by 6 bases, with 23 bases between. The CDR3 length is 16 residues.

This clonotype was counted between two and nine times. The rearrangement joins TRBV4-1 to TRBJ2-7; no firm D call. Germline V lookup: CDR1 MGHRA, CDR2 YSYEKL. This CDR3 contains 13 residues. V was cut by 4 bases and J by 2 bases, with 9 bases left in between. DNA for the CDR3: TGCGCCAGCAGCCCTGAGCTTGCCTACGAGCAGTACTTC. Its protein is CASSPELAYEQYF.